Listed below are T cell receptor beta chains from one sample, sequenced in a study of T cell clusters in autoimmune cytopenias. TCRdb re-analyzed the multiplex PCR reads; it lists each CDR3 protein once, without DNA. The table for this sample gives approximately 12,000 distinct CDR3 sequences. Sequencing was done on a sample of peripheral blood. The receptors originated from a human donor with an autoimmune cytopenia or autoimmune hepatitis (not recorded which). Both conserved end residues are part of each CDR3. The size of a clone is reported for some rows only, either as once, few or many, or as a class for expanded clones.

>medium-sized|TRBV11-1|TRBJ1-1|14
CASTESAAGSFAFF
>NA|TRBV19|TRBJ1-4|15
CASSIVHSTNEKLFF
>NA|TRBV7-2|TRBJ1-4|15
CASSSRTESNEKLFF
>NA|TRBV6-2/TRBV6-3|TRBJ2-1|12
CASSLLRQVQFF
>NA|TRBV27|TRBJ1-6|14
CASSPRRVDSPLHF
>NA|TRBV6-6|TRBJ1-1|13
CASSEWENTEAFF
>medium-sized|TRBV19|TRBJ1-4|16
CASRAGTAQGNEKLFF
>NA|TRBV5-5|TRBJ1-6|14
CASSADRGNSPLHF
>NA|TRBV12-3/TRBV12-4|TRBJ2-2|15
CASSFGGWRGGELFF
>NA|TRBV6-2/TRBV6-3|TRBJ2-3|15
CASSFGWEGTDTQYF
>NA|TRBV5-6|TRBJ1-3|15
CASSLIWGSGNTIYF
>NA|TRBV5-5|TRBJ2-3|17
CASTSELAGGSTDTQYF
>medium-sized|TRBV29-1|TRBJ2-5|13
CSAAGATRETQYF
>NA|TRBV30|TRBJ1-1|11
CAWRRADEAFF
>NA|TRBV5-6|TRBJ1-5|14
CASSRTGSDQPQHF
>NA|TRBV27|TRBJ1-1|14
CASSLSDSKTEAFF
>NA|TRBV12-3/TRBV12-4|TRBJ1-5|15
CASRFFGQGNQPQHF
>medium-sized|TRBV27|TRBJ2-1|15
CASSPRLADYNEQFF
>NA|TRBV30|TRBJ1-1|11
CAWSVSSEAFF
>NA|TRBV19|TRBJ2-2|16
CASSLGQLPFTGELFF
>medium-sized|TRBV29-1|TRBJ1-6|17
CSVVDEKLSSYNSPLHF
>NA|TRBV14|TRBJ2-2|13
CASSQEPTGELFF
>NA|TRBV18|TRBJ2-6|13
CASSPPGANVLTF
>NA|TRBV6-5|TRBJ2-3|13
CASSWDREDTQYF
>NA|TRBV6-2/TRBV6-3|TRBJ1-1|14
CASSYKTGGTEAFF
>NA|TRBV6-6|TRBJ2-7|12
CANSYGGETQYF
>NA|TRBV5-5|TRBJ1-4|14
CASSPEGFGEKLFF
>NA|TRBV19|TRBJ2-5|16
CASSMASGGMSETQYF
>medium-sized|TRBV6-2/TRBV6-3|TRBJ2-2|14
CASSWGRDGGELFF
>NA|TRBV6-6|TRBJ2-1|12
CASSPEQGRQFF
>medium-sized|TRBV6-6|TRBJ2-6|16
CASSYTTGSGANVLTF
>NA|TRBV10-3|TRBJ1-3|16
CAISERTGFSGNTIYF